The clone carrying this T cell receptor (beta chain) has ten or more counts. The antigen remains unidentified. TCRdb itself ran the 5' RACE reads through MiXCR, one entry per CDR3 protein. This sample has roughly 290,000 distinct CDR3 sequences, with about 8% found just once. The data stem from a study of identical twins. Germline V CDR1 and CDR2: WSHSY, SAAADI. V was cut by 7 bases and J by 2 bases, with 9 bases left in between. This CDR3 is 12 amino acids long. Study observations and caveats: Analyses of zero insertions could be partly confounded by invariant MAIT and iNKT cells.

This sample was shared with a second study, whose subject was yellow fever vaccine responses in identical twins.

The rearrangement links TRBV10-2 to TRBJ2-7; D uncertain. The sequencing input was memory (CD45RO+) T cells sorted from blood. This sequence originates from a woman aged 18 to 35 in good health. CDR3 in DNA: TGCGCCAGCACTCCCGATACCTACGAGCAGTACGTC. It specifies CASTPDTYEQYV.